The 15 T cell receptor beta chains below all came from one sample that was sequenced in a study of response to subunit inactivated influenza vaccine. Via MiXCR, TCRdb re-called the RT-PCR reads, giving one row per CDR3 protein. Here the sample spans approximately 570,000 distinct CDR3 sequences, about 7.6% being singletons. The sequencing used PBMCs from blood, collected roughly 24 months after vaccination. These receptor sequences come from a man between 50 and 70 years old who received an inactivated influenza vaccine.

The chain combines TRBV11-2 with TRBJ1-2, with D possibly matching TRBD1 (6 bases). Trimming stripped 2 bases from V and 5 bases from J, with 27 bases between. The CDR3 loop spans 19 amino acids. Germline V lookup: CDR1 SGHAT, CDR2 FQNNGV. In nucleotides, the CDR3 is TGTGCCAGCAGCTTAAGTGGCAAGTGGGGGGCGATCCCCTCTTATGGCTACACCTTC. Amino acid sequence: CASSLSGKWGAIPSYGYTF.

This clonotype was counted between two and nine times. CDR3 nucleotide sequence: TGCAGTGCCGATACAAGGGTAGACAATCAGCCCCAGCATTTT. Translated: CSADTRVDNQPQHF. The V gene is TRBV20-1, the J gene TRBJ1-5; D is uncertain. V lost 6 bases, J lost 3 bases, and 15 bases lay in between. Germline V CDR1 and CDR2: DFQATT, SNEGSKA (reference sequence). This CDR3 is built from 14 residues.

This clonotype occurred a few times. This chain connects TRBV7-9 to TRBJ1-1, with D unresolved. The CDR3 has 15 amino acids. CDR1 is SEHNR, CDR2 FQNEAQ, per germline (reference sequence). V gave up 5 bases and J gave up 2 bases, with 15 bases separating them. The CDR3 reads CASSPGGSGNTEAFF. The CDR3 DNA reads TGTGCCAGCAGCCCCGGTGGTTCGGGTAACACTGAAGCTTTCTTT.

This clonotype was seen repeatedly, ten times or more. The rearrangement links TRBV7-6 to TRBJ2-7; weak D call: TRBD1 (6 bases). The CDR3 runs to 14 residues. CDR1 SGHVS and CDR2 FNYEAQ come from the germline V gene. Trimming took 4 bases from V and 0 from J, leaving 10 bases between them. As DNA, the CDR3 is TGTGCCAGCAGCTCGACAGGAGCCTCCTACGAGCAGTACTTC. Encoded protein: CASSSTGASYEQYF.

A few counts support this clonotype. The chain has TRBV5-1 and TRBJ2-1; D not certain. The CDR3 runs to 14 residues. Between the trimmed V and J ends, which lost 4 bases and 3 bases, there was a span of 11 bases. Germline V gene sequence: CDR1 SGHRS, CDR2 YFSETQ. The CDR3 bases are TGCGCCAGCAGCCTGGAGACAAACTACAATGAGCAGTTCTTC. Translation: CASSLETNYNEQFF. The full variable domain, completed using reference TRBV5-1 and TRBJ2-1, is KAGVTQTPRYLIKTRGQQVTLSCSPISGHRSVSWYQQTPGQGLQFLFEYFSETQRNKGNFPGRFSGRQFSNSRSEMNVSTLELGDSALYLCASSLETNYNEQFFGPGTRLTVL.

This clonotype appeared many times. The genes are TRBV7-2 and TRBJ1-6; D is uncertain. Trimming took 2 bases from V and 10 from J, leaving 21 bases between them. This CDR3 contains 17 residues. Germline CDR1 reads SGHTA; CDR2 reads FQGNSA. The CDR3 sequence: CASSLQVLDGIGSPLHF. CDR3 coding DNA: TGTGCCAGCAGCTTACAGGTGCTGGACGGAATAGGGTCACCCCTCCACTTT.

The table lists this clonotype with a few counts. The CDR3 DNA is TGTGCCAGCAGCTTAGAAGTTAGCGGGGTGACAGATACGCAGTATTTT. Its translation is CASSLEVSGVTDTQYF. The chain uses TRBV7-8 and TRBJ2-3, with 8 bases identical to TRBD2. Germline CDR1 and CDR2: SGHVS and FQNEAQ. V was clipped by 1 base and J by 3 bases; unmatched bases: 6. The CDR3 is made up of 16 amino acids.

At least ten counts were recorded for this clonotype. The chain has TRBV29-1 and TRBJ2-1; 9 nucleotides match TRBD1. In germline, CDR1 is SQVTM, CDR2 ANQGSEA. This CDR3 spans 15 amino acids. V shed 6 bases and J 2 bases; nucleotides not matched to a gene: 8. The CDR3 bases are TGCAGCGTGGACCGTAGGGACAGGGCCTACAATGAGCAGTTCTTC. This translates into CSVDRRDRAYNEQFF.

This clonotype was recorded many times. The chain combines TRBV4-2 with TRBJ1-5; D perhaps matches TRBD1 (6 bases). V dropped 1 base and J dropped 5 bases, with 15 bases sitting between them. Germline values: CDR1 LGHNA, CDR2 YNFKEQ. The CDR3 consists of 16 residues. The CDR3 is CASSQGNRVRDQPQHF. The DNA of the CDR3 is TGTGCCAGCAGCCAAGGAAACAGGGTCCGGGATCAGCCCCAGCATTTT.

The chain has TRBV6-2 or TRBV6-3 and TRBJ1-1, with D maybe TRBD1 (5 bases). With 6 bases removed from V and 0 bases from J, the gap between germline ends came to 14 bases. The CDR3 consists of 15 residues. Germline CDR1 is MNHEY and CDR2 is SVGEGT. As DNA, the CDR3 is TGTGCCAGCAGCGGGACGGACAATATGAACACTGAAGCTTTCTTT. This sequence encodes CASSGTDNMNTEAFF.

The genes are TRBV28 and TRBJ2-3; D gene unclear. The length of the CDR3 is 13 residues. Germline CDR1 MDHEN, CDR2 SYDVKM. The V gene lost 6 bases and the J gene lost 5 bases, with 12 bases spanning the gap. This chain's CDR3 is CASRGVGLDTQYF. The DNA for the CDR3 is TGTGCCAGCAGAGGTGTCGGGTTAGATACGCAGTATTTT.

This rearrangement joins TRBV4-3 to TRBJ2-5; a weak D match, TRBD1 (7 bases). The CDR3 contains 17 residues. Trimming stripped 0 bases from V and 2 bases from J, with 16 bases between. The V gene's germline CDR1 is LGHNA and CDR2 YSLEER. This chain's CDR3 is CASSQDPRGAGQETQYF. In DNA, the CDR3 is TGCGCCAGCAGCCAAGATCCCAGGGGGGCAGGGCAAGAGACCCAGTACTTC.

This clonotype showed up just a few times. V is TRBV3-1 and J is TRBJ1-2; D is possibly TRBD1 (5 bases). This CDR3 comprises 15 residues. Germline values: CDR1 LGHDT, CDR2 YNNKEL (reference sequence). The V and J ends lost 2 bases and 2 bases respectively, with 12 bases between them. The CDR3 DNA reads as TGTGCCAGCAGCCAATCCCCGACAGCAAACTATGGCTACACCTTC. Its translation is CASSQSPTANYGYTF.

In its sample, this clonotype was seen many times. J is TRBJ2-7 and V is TRBV5-6, with D possibly matching TRBD2 (6 bases). The CDR3 runs to 15 residues. CDR1 SGHDT and CDR2 YYEEEE come from the germline V gene. Trimming removed 2 bases from V and 6 bases from J, with 18 bases in between. In nucleotides, the CDR3 is TGTGCCAGCAGCTTCGTCGGGGGTGGGAACAGCGAGCAGTACTTC. It specifies CASSFVGGGNSEQYF.

The table lists this clonotype with many counts. The rearrangement joins TRBV6-5 to TRBJ1-2; D may be TRBD1 (6 bases). Germline values: CDR1 MNHEY, CDR2 SVGAGI. Trimming removed 2 bases at V and 9 bases at J, with 22 bases between. The length of the CDR3 is 16 residues. The CDR3 here is CASSYRSTRTASRYTF. The CDR3 DNA reads TGTGCCAGCAGTTACCGATCGACACGGACAGCAAGTCGCTACACCTTC.